These 29 T cell receptor beta chains were sequenced from one sample in a study of regulatory T cells in long-lasting Graves disease. Described time point: newly diagnosed GD, antithyroid drugs for less than 3 months. PBMC-extracted RNA yielded the TCR library. Libraries of TCR beta came from iRepertoire HTBI primers plus Arm-PCR of CDR3 regions. TCRdb processed the multiplex PCR reads anew with MiXCR; each CDR3 protein has one entry. The table shows around 460,000 distinct CDR3 sequences, with approximately 14% occurring only once. Separately, the same data were catalogued under a study of T cells in Graves' hyperthyroidism and ophthalmopathy.

Here the sequenced sample was peripheral blood mononuclear cells (PBMCs), taken at new diagnosis, from a patient treated with antithyroid drugs. The receptors come from a woman aged 50 to 65 with Graves disease.

This clonotype was seen just once. The rearrangement joins TRBV7-9 to TRBJ1-4; D is possibly TRBD1 (5 bases). The CDR3 extends over 14 amino acids. Deletions cut 5 bases from V and 4 bases from J, with 11 bases between. CDR1 and CDR2 from the germline V gene are SEHNR and FQNEAQ (reference sequence). CDR3 in DNA: TGTGCCAGCAGCGTGGGGGGGATTAATGAAAAACTGTTTTTT. Encoded protein: CASSVGGINEKLFF.

The CDR3 protein is CASSKDQGLDTDTQYF. The CDR3 DNA follows: TGTGCCAGCAGCAAAGACCAGGGACTCGACACAGATACGCAGTATTTT. This chain joins TRBV11-2 and TRBJ2-3, with D possibly TRBD2 on 6 matching bases. There are 16 residues in the CDR3. V lost 5 bases to trimming and J lost 2 bases, with 17 bases between them. Germline-derived CDR1 and CDR2 are SGHAT and FQNNGV.

The genes are TRBV7-9 and TRBJ2-7; 8 positions match TRBD2. V trimming: 5 bases; J trimming: 4 bases; junction bases outside the gene matches: 13. The CDR3 is 16 amino acids. Germline assignment: CDR1 SEHNR and CDR2 FQNEAQ (reference sequence). CDR3 DNA sequence: TGTGCCAGCAGCCCTATAGCGGGACCCACCGGTTACGAGCAGTACTTC. Protein sequence: CASSPIAGPTGYEQYF.

This clonotype was observed many times. This rearrangement joins TRBV3-1 to TRBJ1-4; D is uncertain. This CDR3 comprises 15 residues. Deletions cut 4 bases from V and 5 bases from J, with 14 bases between. CDR1 and CDR2 (germline): LGHDT, YNNKEL (reference sequence). The CDR3 loop reads CASSRTGSHNEKLFF. In DNA, the CDR3 is TGTGCCAGCAGCCGTACCGGGTCCCACAATGAAAAACTGTTTTTT.

The rearrangement links TRBV5-1 to TRBJ2-7; 10 bases map to TRBD1. With V trimmed by 1 base and J by 2 bases, 6 bases remained unmatched. There are 16 residues in the CDR3. Germline CDR1 SGHRS, CDR2 YFSETQ. This CDR3 is CASSLHMTGGAYEQYF. The CDR3 nucleotides read TGCGCCAGCAGCTTGCATATGACAGGGGGCGCCTACGAGCAGTACTTC.

This clonotype occurred many times. This chain joins TRBV7-2 and TRBJ2-5; 9 bases map to TRBD1. The CDR3 totals 15 residues. Germline loops: CDR1 SGHTA, CDR2 FQGNSA. V dropped 3 bases and J dropped 4; count of bases not matched to a gene: 6. In DNA, the CDR3 is TGTGCCAGCAGCTTCCTTTCGACAGGGGGAGAGACCCAGTACTTC. Translating it yields CASSFLSTGGETQYF.

The chain uses TRBV4-1 and TRBJ2-7; D may match TRBD1 or TRBD2 (5 bases each). The CDR3 loop spans 15 amino acids. V was pared by 0 bases and J by 6 bases, with 15 bases between. The V gene's germline CDR1 is MGHRA and CDR2 YSYEKL. The CDR3 DNA reads as TGCGCCAGCAGCCAAGATTGGGGCACTAGTTCCGAGCAGTACTTC. Translating gives CASSQDWGTSSEQYF.

This clonotype was recorded many times. The chain is built from TRBV6-2 or TRBV6-3 and TRBJ2-1; 9 nucleotides agree with TRBD2. The length of the CDR3 is 15 residues. Per the germline V gene, CDR1 is MNHEY and CDR2 is SVGEGT. After removal of 7 bases from V and 1 base from J, the junction contained 5 bases not matched to a gene. In nucleotides, the CDR3 is TGTGCCAGCAAGATAGCGGGAGTTTCCTACAATGAGCAGTTCTTC. This sequence encodes CASKIAGVSYNEQFF.

This clonotype was seen a handful of times. This chain connects TRBV7-9 to TRBJ2-3; a possible D gene is TRBD2 (5 bases). The CDR3 is made up of 16 amino acids. Per the germline V gene, CDR1 is SEHNR and CDR2 is FQNEAQ (reference sequence). Deletions cut 1 base from V and 6 bases from J, with 17 bases between. CDR3 in amino acids: CASSLVGRAAGDTQYF. CDR3 sequence (DNA): TGTGCCAGCAGCTTAGTCGGTAGGGCGGCGGGTGATACGCAGTATTTT.

This chain links TRBV6-6 with TRBJ2-5; D uncertain. This CDR3 is 13 amino acids long. Germline values: CDR1 MNHNY, CDR2 SVGAGI (reference sequence). The V and J ends lost 0 bases and 0 bases respectively, with 2 bases between them. The CDR3 protein is CASSYSYQETQYF. The CDR3 coding sequence is TGTGCCAGCAGTTACTCATACCAAGAGACCCAGTACTTC.

V is TRBV9 and J is TRBJ2-3; TRBD2 matches 10 bases. Unmatched junction bases numbered 4, after V lost 0 bases and J lost 3 bases. Germline CDR1 reads SGDLS; CDR2 reads YYNGEE. The CDR3 runs to 16 residues. CDR3 sequence: CASSVAPSGRTDTQYF. The CDR3 DNA sequence: TGTGCCAGCAGCGTAGCTCCTAGCGGGAGAACAGATACGCAGTATTTT.

This chain links TRBV5-1 with TRBJ2-1, with 7 bases that match TRBD2. CDR1 and CDR2 (germline): SGHRS, YFSETQ. Losses at the gene ends were 3 bases for V and 4 bases for J; bases not matched to a gene: 25. The CDR3 extends over 21 amino acids. The CDR3 sequence: CASSSLTSQSYRDRVYNEQFF. CDR3 nucleotide sequence: TGCGCCAGCAGCTCCCTGACTAGCCAATCCTATAGAGATCGGGTTTACAATGAGCAGTTCTTC.

On this clonotype: Relative to the germline gene, one junction end is altered; a read error may explain this. J is TRBJ1-1 and V is TRBV12-3 or TRBV12-4; 7 nucleotides line up with TRBD1. The CDR3 spans 14 residues. This chain's CDR3 is CAGRAQGTNTEAFF. CDR3 in DNA: TGTGCCGGCAGAGCACAGGGGACGAACACTGAAGCTTTCTTT.

This clonotype was recorded at least ten times. The V call is TRBV28, the J call TRBJ2-2; no firm D call. Germline lookup yields CDR1 MDHEN and CDR2 SYDVKM. V was cut by 8 bases and J by 4 bases, with 11 bases left in between. There are 13 residues in the CDR3. CDR3 sequence (DNA): TGTGCCAGCGAAGGCGTGAGCACCGGGGAGCTGTTTTTT. It yields the protein CASEGVSTGELFF.

At least ten counts were recorded for this clonotype. The chain couples TRBV28 to TRBJ2-5, with 8 bases lining up with TRBD2. The CDR3 length is 14 residues. Germline trimming cut 6 bases from V and 2 bases from J; bases unmatched to any gene: 5. Germline loops: CDR1 MDHEN, CDR2 SYDVKM. In nucleotides, the CDR3 is TGTGCCAGCAGCCCTACTAGCGGACAAGAGACCCAGTACTTC. Amino acids: CASSPTSGQETQYF.

This clonotype was recorded many times. This chain uses TRBV28 with TRBJ2-7; unclear D gene. The CDR3 is 15 amino acids. The V and J ends lost 6 bases and 3 bases respectively, with 18 bases between them. Germline V gene sequence: CDR1 MDHEN, CDR2 SYDVKM. The CDR3 DNA sequence: TGTGCCAGCAGGCCCCGGGTCCGGGCAAACTACGAGCAGTACTTC. Encoded protein: CASRPRVRANYEQYF.

The sample holds one count of this clonotype. CDR3 bases: TGTGCCAGCATGAAGGCCCTGAGCTCCTACAATGAGCAGTACTTC. It translates to CASMKALSSYNEQYF. The chain combines TRBV7-6 with TRBJ2-7, with unresolved D. V was clipped by 7 bases and J by 7 bases, with 23 bases between them. The CDR3 loop spans 15 amino acids. Germline-derived CDR1 and CDR2 are SGHVS and FNYEAQ.

The chain uses TRBV20-1 and TRBJ1-2; no reliable D call. V lost 1 base and J 6 bases, leaving 15 bases between the germline ends. The length of the CDR3 is 14 residues. The germline V gene has CDR1 DFQATT and CDR2 SNEGSKA (reference sequence). The CDR3 region has the DNA TGCAGTGCTAGAGTTGGGGATCTGGTCCATGGCTACACCTTC. Translation: CSARVGDLVHGYTF.

There are many counts of this clonotype. The V and J genes are TRBV11-2 and TRBJ2-2; TRBD1 or TRBD2 may be the D gene (6 bases each). Germline V gives CDR1 SGHAT, CDR2 FQNNGV. The CDR3 sequence is 14 residues long. The V end was cut by 5 bases, the J end by 7 bases, with 14 bases between. CDR3: CASSPIGGGGELFF. In DNA, the CDR3 is TGTGCCAGCAGCCCCATCGGGGGCGGCGGGGAGCTGTTTTTT.

V is TRBV3-1 and J is TRBJ2-7; maybe TRBD2 (5 bases). The CDR3 runs 17 residues. From germline, CDR1 is LGHDT and CDR2 YNNKEL (reference sequence). V lost 4 bases and J 1 base, leaving 20 bases between the germline ends. For the CDR3, the DNA is TGTGCCAGCAGCCTCTCATCAGTCCAGCGGCGGTCCTACGAGCAGTACTTC. It is translated as CASSLSSVQRRSYEQYF.

This clonotype occurred many times. The rearrangement links TRBV27 to TRBJ2-3, with TRBD2 matching over 11 bases. V was pared by 4 bases and J by 4 bases, with 10 bases of the junction left unmatched. Germline lookup yields CDR1 MNHEY and CDR2 SMNVEV (reference sequence). There are 17 residues in the CDR3. This chain's CDR3 is CASSSPNLAGGADTQYF. CDR3 nucleotide sequence: TGTGCCAGCAGTTCCCCAAACCTAGCGGGAGGTGCAGATACGCAGTATTTT.

This clonotype was counted at least ten times. This chain joins TRBV4-1 and TRBJ1-1, with D unclear. The V gene's germline CDR1 is MGHRA and CDR2 YSYEKL. The CDR3 consists of 16 residues. Trimming left V 2 bases short and J 2 bases short, with 15 bases between. CDR3 protein: CASSQNRAQRNTEAFF. In DNA form, the CDR3 reads TGCGCCAGCAGCCAAAACCGGGCTCAAAGAAACACTGAAGCTTTCTTT.

This clonotype was recorded at least ten times. This chain uses TRBV18 with TRBJ2-7, with 7 positions matching TRBD1. V was clipped by 8 bases and J by 0 bases; unmatched bases: 7. The CDR3 runs to 14 residues. Germline V gene lookup returns CDR1 KGHSH and CDR2 LQKENI. As DNA, the CDR3 is TGTGCCAGCAGCCCCCGGGACAGCTCCTACGAGCAGTACTTC. It codes for CASSPRDSSYEQYF. Full variable domain (rest looked up from reference TRBV18 and TRBJ2-7): NAGVMQNPRHLVRRRGQEARLRCSPMKGHSHVYWYRQLPEEGLKFMVYLQKENIIDESGMPKERFSAEFPKEGPSILRIQQVVRGDSAAYFCASSPRDSSYEQYFGPGTRLTVT.

This clonotype was recorded many times. The chain carries TRBV2 and TRBJ1-5, with no clear D. The CDR3 has 14 amino acids. Trimming pared 1 base from V and 6 bases from J, leaving 10 bases between. Per germline, CDR1 SNHLY and CDR2 FYNNEI. Written as DNA, the CDR3 is TGTGCCAGCAGTGAAGGCAGGTGGAGTCAGCCCCAGCATTTT. The encoded protein is CASSEGRWSQPQHF.

Many counts were recorded for this clonotype. The chain uses TRBV27 and TRBJ1-1; D ambiguous. CDR3 length equals 14 residues. Germline CDR1 and CDR2: MNHEY and SMNVEV (reference sequence). The ends were cut back, 0 bases at V and 2 bases at J, with 7 bases in the middle. CDR3 loop: CASSLSPGNTEAFF. In DNA form, the CDR3 reads TGTGCCAGCAGTTTATCCCCAGGAAACACTGAAGCTTTCTTT.

At least ten counts were recorded for this clonotype. The gene calls are TRBV19 and TRBJ1-1, with 7 bases identical to TRBD1. V lost 8 bases, J lost 5 bases, and 5 bases stayed unmatched. The CDR3 runs 12 residues. Germline loops: CDR1 LNHDA, CDR2 SQIVND (reference sequence). The CDR3 sequence: CASGAGGTEAFF. The CDR3 bases are TGTGCCAGTGGGGCAGGGGGAACTGAAGCTTTCTTT.

A remark on this clonotype: It may be a read error: a sequence one base away is much more abundant. This rearrangement joins TRBV20-1 to TRBJ2-1, with TRBD2 matching over 8 bases. CDR1 DFQATT and CDR2 SNEGSKA come from the germline V gene (reference sequence). The CDR3 covers 17 residues. The CDR3 reads CSASPLAGVSSYNDQFF. CDR3 DNA sequence: TGCAGTGCTAGTCCCCTAGCGGGCGTGAGCTCCTACAATGACCAGTTCTTC.

The chain employs TRBV9 and TRBJ2-7, with a weak D call TRBD1 (5 bases). V lost 0 bases and J lost 2, with 9 bases in between. In germline, CDR1 is SGDLS, CDR2 YYNGEE. This CDR3 is 14 amino acids long. The CDR3 DNA is TGTGCCAGCAGCGTAGACCAGGGCCCCTACGAGCAGTACTTC. Its translation: CASSVDQGPYEQYF.

The rearrangement joins TRBV27 to TRBJ2-7, with D possibly matching TRBD1 (6 bases). CDR1 MNHEY and CDR2 SMNVEV come from the germline V gene (reference sequence). Trimming left V 6 bases short and J 0 bases short, with 9 bases between. CDR3 length: 13 residues. CDR3 DNA: TGTGCCAGCAGGACACAGGGCTCCTACGAGCAGTACTTC. Amino acid sequence: CASRTQGSYEQYF.